The sequence of this T cell receptor beta chain was determined in a study of cytomegalovirus exposure and HLA in healthy donors. Findings and limits, study-wide: High specificity and sensitivity for cytomegalovirus status were reported for the classifier. A list of 164 TCR beta chains associated with cytomegalovirus was given.

The PCR used 60 Vbeta and 13 Jbeta primers. The method was immunoSEQ multiplex PCR; TCRdb's version includes in-frame clones alone and lacks a portion of them. Among 170,000 or so clones listed, approximately 81% were seen once. Notes on this clone: Its antigen is as yet unknown.

Every donor was a healthy person donating bone marrow. Trimming at V came to 5 bases and at J to 7 bases, leaving 6 bases not matched to a gene. Looked up from germline, CDR1 is PRHDT and CDR2 is FYEKMQ (reference sequence). The CDR3 contains 15 residues. Specimen: PBMCs. This chain connects TRBV13 to TRBJ1-4; the match to TRBD1 covers 11 bases. The sequence came from a boy aged 2 to 10 in good health and CMV-seronegative. The CDR3 reads CASSVRTGGGEKLFF. Here the CDR3 DNA reads TGTGCCAGCAGCGTAAGGACAGGGGGCGGTGAAAAACTGTTTTTT. Looking up the rest from reference TRBV13 and TRBJ1-4 gives the full variable domain: AAGVIQSPRHLIKEKRETATLKCYPIPRHDTVYWYQQGPGQDPQFLISFYEKMQSDKGSIPDRFSAQQFSDYHSELNMSSLELGDSALYFCASSVRTGGGEKLFFGSGTQLSVL.